These 10 T cell receptor beta chains came from one sample sequenced in a study of response to subunit inactivated influenza vaccine. Each CDR3 protein is one row after TCRdb ran MiXCR on the RT-PCR reads. Here the sample spans around 760,000 distinct CDR3 sequences, approximately 15% being singletons. Specimen: PBMCs from blood, collected 14 days before vaccination. The receptors were gathered from a man over 45 who received an inactivated influenza vaccine.

This clonotype was seen only a few times. The chain has TRBV6-5 and TRBJ2-3, with D perhaps TRBD2 (5 bases). Trimming shortened V by 2 bases and J by 2 bases, and 8 bases separated the two germline ends. The CDR3 totals 14 residues. Germline V CDR1 and CDR2: MNHEY, SVGAGI. The CDR3 coding sequence is TGTGCCAGCAGTTACACGGGAAACACAGATACGCAGTATTTT. This encodes CASSYTGNTDTQYF.

This clonotype was seen more than once but under ten times. J is TRBJ2-1 and V is TRBV20-1, with D uncertain. The V gene's germline CDR1 is DFQATT and CDR2 SNEGSKA (reference sequence). This CDR3 has 14 amino acids. Trimming removed 0 bases at V and 6 bases at J, with 12 bases between. The CDR3 is CSARDQRVGNEQFF. As DNA, the CDR3 is TGCAGTGCTAGAGATCAGCGCGTTGGCAATGAGCAGTTCTTC.

The CDR3 DNA sequence: TGCAGCGTTGGGGACAGAGTTTACGAGCAGTACTTC. Translation gives CSVGDRVYEQYF. The chain couples TRBV29-1 to TRBJ2-7, with 7 bases identical to TRBD1. Germline V gene sequence: CDR1 SQVTM, CDR2 ANQGSEA. Trimming at V came to 4 bases and at J to 4 bases, leaving 4 bases not matched to a gene. This CDR3 comprises 12 residues.

The table lists this clonotype with a few counts. The chain carries TRBV7-9 and TRBJ1-1; no definite D call. Trimming left V 3 bases short and J 7 bases short, with 24 bases between. The CDR3 is 17 residues long. Germline CDR1 SEHNR, CDR2 FQNEAQ (reference sequence). The CDR3 spells CASSFGRTWYEDNEAFF. The DNA for the CDR3 is TGTGCCAGCAGCTTCGGCAGGACCTGGTATGAAGACAATGAAGCTTTCTTT.

This clonotype was picked up a small number of times. V and J are TRBV7-9 and TRBJ2-1; 10 bases line up with TRBD2. This CDR3 is built from 14 residues. Trimming at V came to 3 bases and at J to 9 bases, leaving 5 bases not matched to a gene. Germline values: CDR1 SEHNR, CDR2 FQNEAQ (reference sequence). This CDR3 reads CASSFTSGTVEQFF. CDR3 coding DNA: TGTGCCAGCAGCTTCACTAGCGGGACGGTTGAGCAGTTCTTC.

V and J are TRBV7-9 and TRBJ2-1; a weak D match, TRBD2 (5 bases). Germline assignment: CDR1 SEHNR and CDR2 FQNEAQ (reference sequence). The CDR3 runs to 16 residues. V lost 4 bases to trimming and J lost 4 bases, with 17 bases between them. CDR3 protein: CASSSAAAENYNEQFF. In DNA form, the CDR3 reads TGTGCCAGCAGCTCCGCCGCAGCGGAAAATTACAATGAGCAGTTCTTC.

This clonotype was recorded many times. V and J are TRBV5-1 and TRBJ2-1, with 12 bases fitting TRBD2. The CDR3 loop spans 14 amino acids. From germline, CDR1 is SGHRS and CDR2 YFSETQ. V was pared by 4 bases and J by 8 bases, with 4 bases of the junction left unmatched. The CDR3 DNA reads as TGCGCCAGCAGCGCGGGACTAGCGGGCCATGAGCAGTTCTTC. It yields the protein CASSAGLAGHEQFF.

CDR3 region: CAWGKVEKLFF. Written as DNA, the CDR3 is TGTGCCTGGGGAAAGGTTGAAAAACTGTTTTTT. This chain joins TRBV30 and TRBJ1-4; D not resolved. Trimming stripped 5 bases from V and 7 bases from J, with 8 bases between. This CDR3 comprises 11 residues. In germline, CDR1 is GTSNPN, CDR2 SVGIG (reference sequence). Full variable domain (missing parts from reference TRBV30 and TRBJ1-4): SQTIHQWPATLVQPVGSPLSLECTVEGTSNPNLYWYRQAAGRGLQLLFYSVGIGQISSEVPQNLSASRPQDRQFILSSKKLLLSDSGFYLCAWGKVEKLFFGSGTQLSVL.

In this sample, this clonotype turned up many times. The chain links TRBV30 to TRBJ2-7, with 7 bases identical to TRBD1. The CDR3 runs to 11 residues. CDR1 and CDR2 from the germline V gene are GTSNPN and SVGIG (reference sequence). The V gene end was trimmed by 6 bases and the J gene end by 6 bases; junction bases not matched to a gene: 5. The CDR3 reads CACHRGGEQYF. CDR3 sequence (DNA): TGTGCCTGCCACAGGGGCGGCGAGCAGTACTTC.

The chain uses TRBV29-1 and TRBJ2-1; 8 nucleotides match TRBD2. CDR3 length: 13 amino acids. V lost 6 bases and J lost 8; bases outside the gene matches: 9. Per germline, CDR1 SQVTM and CDR2 ANQGSEA. The CDR3 region is CSVVPSGGHEQFF. CDR3 nucleotide sequence: TGCAGCGTAGTTCCAAGCGGGGGCCATGAGCAGTTCTTC.